This record covers a single TCR beta chain. Its ends do not fully match the called genes, so a read error is possible. Authors' analysis steps: Amplification from reference gene primers served as the basis for estimated nucleated cell counts. Some clones are missing from TCRdb's copy, which holds only in-frame ones; the method was immunoSEQ multiplex PCR. V and J calls and clone size are as listed in that table; D and trimming were resolved from the DNA. The sample yields approximately 200,000 clones, around four fifths seen once. This record belongs to a study of blood T cell repertoires in COVID-19. In the study overall: Sources were T cells, B-cell-depleted T cells, or PBMCs; the material itself was cDNA or gDNA.

Per the germline V gene, CDR1 is SGDLS and CDR2 is YYNGEE. This CDR3 contains 16 residues. Sequencing was performed on PBMCs or T cells enriched from blood (not recorded which). This chain uses TRBV9 with TRBJ2-1; 8 bases align to TRBD2. This TCR came from a man aged 40-49 years who had recovered from COVID-19. CDR3 bases: TGTGCCAGCAGCGCATCAGCGGGAGCGCGGTACAATGAACAGTTCTTC. Amino acids: CASSASAGARYNEQFF.